The 31 T cell receptor beta chains in this list originate from one sample, sequenced in a study of T-cell memory formation after mild COVID-19. TCRdb analysed the 5' RACE reads with MiXCR anew, one entry per CDR3 protein. The data hold over 350,000 distinct CDR3 sequences, with about 24% observed a single time. The sequenced material came from PBMCs or a T cell subset sorted from them (not recorded which). The receptors here all came from an adult woman who had mild COVID-19 (a few samples of this study predate the infection). Cell type and time point are not known.

The V gene is TRBV7-2, the J gene TRBJ2-1, with D possibly being TRBD2 (6 bases). The V and J ends lost 0 bases and 0 bases respectively, with 12 bases between them. The CDR3 sequence is 17 residues long. Germline V gene data show CDR1 as SGHTA and CDR2 as FQGNSA. This CDR3 is CASSLAWDFASYNEQFF. The CDR3 nucleotides are TGTGCCAGCAGCTTAGCGTGGGACTTTGCCTCCTACAATGAGCAGTTCTTC.

The chain links TRBV10-2 to TRBJ2-7; 10 bases map to TRBD1. The V gene's germline CDR1 is WSHSY and CDR2 SAAADI. This CDR3 is 16 amino acids long. Unmatched junction bases numbered 7, after V lost 5 bases and J lost 0 bases. The CDR3 is CASSRDRGSLSYEQYF. The CDR3 DNA reads TGCGCCAGCAGTAGGGACAGGGGATCGCTCTCCTACGAGCAGTACTTC.

A few counts support this clonotype. The CDR3 is CATRNGGDYNEQFF. The CDR3 DNA sequence: TGTGCCACCAGAAACGGGGGGGACTACAATGAGCAGTTCTTC. The chain recombines TRBV24-1 with TRBJ2-1; 8 bases line up with TRBD2. The germline gives CDR1 KGHDR, CDR2 SFDVKD. The CDR3 has 14 residues. V lost 7 bases and J lost 3; bases outside the gene matches: 4.

V and J are TRBV7-3 and TRBJ2-7; unclear D gene. V shed 1 base and J shed 3 bases, with 7 bases lying between them. This CDR3 is built from 13 residues. Germline CDR1 reads SGHTA; CDR2 reads FQGTGA. The CDR3 reads CASSLSNNYEQYF. The DNA for the CDR3 is TGTGCCAGCAGCTTAAGTAACAACTACGAGCAGTACTTC.

This clonotype was seen a few times. The chain links TRBV5-1 to TRBJ2-1; D not certain. CDR1 SGHRS and CDR2 YFSETQ come from the germline V gene. This CDR3 has 14 amino acids. Trimming took off 5 bases at V and 0 bases at J, with 9 bases between the two ends. The CDR3 DNA reads TGCGCCAGCAGAATGCAGAGCTCCTACAATGAGCAGTTCTTC. As protein: CASRMQSSYNEQFF.

V and J are TRBV12-3 or TRBV12-4 and TRBJ1-5; no definite D call. The germline V and J ends were trimmed by 3 bases and 5 bases, with 8 bases remaining between them. This CDR3 is 13 amino acids long. CDR3 region: CASSFSSYQPQHF. CDR3 nucleotides: TGTGCCAGCAGTTTCAGCAGCTATCAGCCCCAGCATTTT.

This chain uses TRBV25-1 with TRBJ2-7, with TRBD2 matching 9 bases. Germline V gene sequence: CDR1 MGHDK, CDR2 SYGVNS. The CDR3 is 13 residues long. After removal of 0 bases from V and 9 bases from J, the junction contained 3 bases not matched to a gene. For the CDR3, the DNA is TGTGCCAGCAGTGAATATGCGGGAGGGACGCAGTACTTC. Protein: CASSEYAGGTQYF.

The chain uses TRBV13 and TRBJ1-5; D gene ambiguous. Germline V gives CDR1 PRHDT, CDR2 FYEKMQ (reference sequence). V shed 4 bases and J shed 0 bases, with 7 bases lying between them. CDR3 length equals 14 residues. This CDR3 reads CASSYKYSNQPQHF. The CDR3 DNA follows: TGTGCCAGCAGCTATAAGTATAGCAATCAGCCCCAGCATTTT.

This clonotype was detected only once. V gene TRBV14 combines with J gene TRBJ2-3; D unresolved. V gave up 3 bases and J gave up 0 bases, with 16 bases separating them. This CDR3 has 17 amino acids. Germline CDR1 SGHDN, CDR2 FVKESK. The CDR3 is CASSHLLLTSSTDTQYF. CDR3 sequence (DNA): TGTGCCAGCAGCCATCTCCTGTTGACATCTAGCACAGATACGCAGTATTTT.

The gene calls are TRBV6-6 and TRBJ2-5, with TRBD1 matching 9 bases. Trimming cost V 2 bases and J 5 bases; bases outside gene matches: 6. CDR3 size: 15 residues. Germline lookup yields CDR1 MNHNY and CDR2 SVGAGI (reference sequence). CDR3 sequence reads: CASSYLGTGRETQYF. Written as DNA, the CDR3 is TGTGCCAGCAGTTACCTCGGGACAGGGCGGGAGACCCAGTACTTC.

The sample holds a few counts of this clonotype. J is TRBJ2-1 and V is TRBV29-1, with a tentative D call TRBD1 (5 bases). Trimming removed 4 bases at V and 2 bases at J, with 9 bases between. CDR1 SQVTM and CDR2 ANQGSEA come from the germline V gene. CDR3 length: 13 residues. CDR3 DNA: TGCAGCGTTGGAGGCAGGGCCTACAATGAGCAGTTCTTC. Protein: CSVGGRAYNEQFF.

The rearrangement uses TRBV7-4 and TRBJ1-1; 7 bases align to TRBD1. CDR3 length: 16 amino acids. Germline trimming cut 0 bases from V and 4 bases from J; bases unmatched to any gene: 8. The V gene's germline CDR1 is SGHVT and CDR2 SQSDAQ. In nucleotides, the CDR3 is TGTGCCAGCAGCTTAGCGCTAAGCAGGGGGACCACTGAAGCTTTCTTT. This gives the protein CASSLALSRGTTEAFF.

The DNA of the CDR3 is TGTGCCAGTCGTCTCCTTAACTATGGCTACACCTTC. As protein: CASRLLNYGYTF. The V call is TRBV19, the J call TRBJ1-2; D unresolved. Trimming cost V 8 bases and J 1 base, with 8 bases left between them. The CDR3 loop spans 12 amino acids. The germline V gene encodes CDR1 LNHDA and CDR2 SQIVND (reference sequence).

The chain uses TRBV20-1 and TRBJ1-6, with 8 bases matching TRBD1. Trimming removed 6 bases from V and 4 bases from J; junction bases left unmatched: 23. CDR1 and CDR2 from the germline V gene are DFQATT and SNEGSKA (reference sequence). The CDR3 length is 20 residues. This CDR3 reads CSAITTEGQGLSLYNSPLHF. CDR3 nucleotides: TGCAGTGCCATCACTACGGAAGGACAGGGCCTCAGCCTTTATAATTCACCCCTCCACTTT.

The gene calls are TRBV19 and TRBJ2-7, with TRBD1 matching over 7 bases. V lost 9 bases and J lost 7; bases outside the gene matches: 12. Germline values: CDR1 LNHDA, CDR2 SQIVND (reference sequence). The CDR3 runs to 13 residues. Written as DNA, the CDR3 is TGTGCCAGCACTGGGACAGACCTACGAGAGCAGTACTTC. Translated: CASTGTDLREQYF.

A few counts support this clonotype. The V and J genes are TRBV7-2 and TRBJ2-2; TRBD1 is a possible D gene (6 bases). Germline-derived CDR1 and CDR2 are SGHTA and FQGNSA. The germline V and J ends were trimmed by 8 bases and 0 bases, with 10 bases remaining between them. This CDR3 is 14 amino acids long. The chain's CDR3 is CASGRQANTGELFF. The CDR3 DNA is TGTGCCAGCGGCAGACAGGCGAACACCGGGGAGCTGTTTTTT.

This clonotype appeared a few times. V usage is TRBV6-2 or TRBV6-3 and J usage is TRBJ2-1; 7 nucleotides agree with TRBD2. Germline CDR1 reads MNHEY; CDR2 reads SVGEGT. CDR3 length: 16 residues. V was clipped by 1 base and J by 2 bases; unmatched bases: 5. CDR3 bases: TGTGCCAGCAGTTACTTCGGGACTAACCCCTACAATGAGCAGTTCTTC. As protein: CASSYFGTNPYNEQFF.

The rearrangement uses TRBV11-2 and TRBJ1-3; D remains ambiguous. The CDR3 length is 11 residues. The germline V and J ends were trimmed by 6 bases and 6 bases, with 6 bases remaining between them. CDR1 is SGHAT, CDR2 FQNNGV, per germline. CDR3: CASRQLNTIYF. The CDR3 bases are TGTGCCAGCAGACAACTAAACACCATATATTTT.

The rearrangement joins TRBV3-1 to TRBJ2-3; D gene unclear. Germline CDR1 is LGHDT and CDR2 is YNNKEL (reference sequence). V was pared by 4 bases and J by 6 bases, with 8 bases between. The length of the CDR3 is 12 residues. The CDR3: CASSRVRDTQYF. The DNA of the CDR3 is TGTGCCAGCAGCCGCGTCCGGGATACGCAGTATTTT.

The chain combines TRBV11-3 with TRBJ2-3; 7 bases are a match to TRBD2. The CDR3 has 15 amino acids. Germline V lookup: CDR1 SGHNT, CDR2 YENEEA. V lost 1 base and J lost 5; bases outside the gene matches: 6. CDR3 amino acids: CASSLAGAGRDTQYF. The CDR3 DNA is TGTGCCAGCAGCTTAGCCGGAGCGGGAAGAGATACGCAGTATTTT.

This clonotype was observed a handful of times. The chain couples TRBV12-3 or TRBV12-4 to TRBJ2-7; D unresolved. The ends were cut back, 5 bases at V and 6 bases at J, with 14 bases in the middle. This CDR3 is built from 13 residues. The CDR3 DNA reads TGTGCCAGCAGTGCGACGGAATCTAGCGAGCAGTACTTC. Translation: CASSATESSEQYF.

The chain recombines TRBV7-9 with TRBJ2-3, with D tentatively TRBD2 (6 bases). V dropped 2 bases and J dropped 0 bases, with 27 bases sitting between them. This CDR3 has 21 amino acids. Germline V CDR1 and CDR2: SEHNR, FQNEAQ (reference sequence). CDR3 region: CASSLTVAGTSLSSSTDTQYF. The CDR3 DNA sequence: TGTGCCAGCAGCTTAACGGTTGCGGGGACGAGCCTCTCTTCTAGCACAGATACGCAGTATTTT.

CDR3 loop: CASSLQPYSGNTIYF. CDR3 sequence (DNA): TGTGCCAGCAGCTTACAGCCGTACTCTGGAAACACCATATATTTT. The chain combines TRBV11-2 with TRBJ1-3; D is undetermined. Germline assignment: CDR1 SGHAT and CDR2 FQNNGV. This CDR3 has 15 residues. V was trimmed by 2 bases and J by 0 bases, leaving 8 bases between them.

This chain uses TRBV30 with TRBJ1-2; maybe TRBD1 (5 bases). Trimming stripped 1 base from V and 3 bases from J, with 15 bases between. Germline values: CDR1 GTSNPN, CDR2 SVGIG (reference sequence). This CDR3 has 15 amino acids. CDR3 loop: CAWSGGQGGHYGYTF. DNA of the CDR3: TGTGCCTGGAGTGGAGGCCAGGGTGGGCACTATGGCTACACCTTC.

The chain uses TRBV20-1 and TRBJ2-5, with D hard to call. The V and J ends lost 0 bases and 4 bases respectively, with 12 bases between them. CDR1 is DFQATT, CDR2 SNEGSKA, per germline (reference sequence). The CDR3 extends over 14 amino acids. The CDR3 nucleotides are TGCAGTGCTAGAGATAAGGGTGTGGTAGAGACCCAGTACTTC. Its translation is CSARDKGVVETQYF.

This sequence joins TRBV30 and TRBJ2-3; D ambiguous. Germline V lookup: CDR1 GTSNPN, CDR2 SVGIG (reference sequence). With 2 bases removed from V and 2 bases from J, the gap between germline ends came to 2 bases. CDR3 length: 11 amino acids. The DNA of the CDR3 is TGTGCCTGGAGTTTCACAGATACGCAGTATTTT. This translates into CAWSFTDTQYF.

This clonotype occurred a few times. The chain joins TRBV7-2 to TRBJ1-2; D is ambiguous. From germline, CDR1 is SGHTA and CDR2 FQGNSA. The length of the CDR3 is 14 residues. Between the trimmed V and J ends, which lost 0 bases and 6 bases, there was a span of 11 bases. The CDR3 sequence: CASSLAEGPNGYTF. The CDR3 coding sequence is TGTGCCAGCAGCTTAGCAGAGGGCCCGAATGGCTACACCTTC.

The chain links TRBV7-3 to TRBJ1-2; no reliable D call. V lost 5 bases and J 8 bases, leaving 15 bases between the germline ends. CDR1 and CDR2 (germline): SGHTA, FQGTGA. The CDR3 has 13 residues. For the CDR3, the DNA is TGTGCCAGCAGCCCCAACCCCTCAGAGGGCTACACCTTC. Its translation is CASSPNPSEGYTF.

The V call is TRBV19, the J call TRBJ1-1; the match to TRBD1 covers 12 bases. Per the germline V gene, CDR1 is LNHDA and CDR2 is SQIVND (reference sequence). The J segment lost 1 base and the V segment lost 7 bases, leaving 4 bases of the junction unmatched. The CDR3 runs to 15 residues. CDR3 DNA sequence: TGTGCCAGTACCGGGACAGGGGGCGCGAACACTGAAGCTTTCTTT. The encoded protein is CASTGTGGANTEAFF.

The table lists this clonotype with a few counts. This chain connects TRBV5-1 to TRBJ2-1; 12 bases are a match to TRBD2. The trim removed 4 bases at V and 6 bases at J, leaving 2 bases unmatched. Germline-derived CDR1 and CDR2 are SGHRS and YFSETQ. This CDR3 is built from 14 residues. CDR3 DNA: TGCGCCAGCAGCCTAGCGGGAGGGGCCAATGAGCAGTTCTTC. It yields the protein CASSLAGGANEQFF.

The genes are TRBV15 and TRBJ2-3; weak D call: TRBD2 (6 bases). This CDR3 contains 15 residues. Germline V lookup: CDR1 LNHNV, CDR2 YYDKDF (reference sequence). The ends were cut back, 5 bases at V and 4 bases at J, with 16 bases in the middle. The CDR3 protein is CATSRPGSGADTQYF. DNA of the CDR3: TGTGCCACCAGCCGCCCCGGGAGTGGGGCAGATACGCAGTATTTT.